Each of the 25 T cell receptor beta chains below was sequenced from the same sample in a study of OX40 agonist ivuxolimab in advanced cancers. Profiling relied on immunoSEQ multiplex PCR, and the TCRdb table lists in-frame clones only, not all of them. The data hold roughly 100,000 clones, with about nine tenths observed a single time. The sequences come from CD4+ or CD8+ T cells sorted from blood, collected in a trial of the OX40 agonist ivuxolimab. Receptors originate from an adult with an advanced solid tumor such as melanoma, head and neck, liver or kidney cancer.

J is TRBJ2-3 and V is TRBV7-6; 9 nucleotides agree with TRBD1. The germline CDR1 and CDR2 sequences are SGHVS and FNYEAQ. Trimming removed 5 bases from V and 4 bases from J; junction bases left unmatched: 7. The CDR3 totals 15 residues. Written as DNA, the CDR3 is TGTGCCAGCAGCCAAGGGGACAGGGTCGCAGATACGCAGTATTTT. This sequence encodes CASSQGDRVADTQYF.

The chain is built from TRBV2 and TRBJ1-1; D may be TRBD1 (6 bases). Germline lookup yields CDR1 SNHLY and CDR2 FYNNEI. Trimming removed 6 bases at V and 1 base at J, with 15 bases between. The CDR3 contains 15 residues. CDR3 coding DNA: TGTGCCAGCAGGGAGAACAGGGTGGCGAACACTGAAGCTTTCTTT. Amino acid sequence: CASRENRVANTEAFF. Using reference TRBV2 and TRBJ1-1 for the parts outside the CDR3, the full variable domain is EPEVTQTPSHQVTQMGQEVILRCVPISNHLYFYWYRQILGQKVEFLVSFYNNEISEKSEIFDDQFSVERPDGSNFTLKIRSTKLEDSAMYFCASRENRVANTEAFFGQGTRLTVV.

The chain combines TRBV27 with TRBJ2-7; a weak D match, TRBD2 (6 bases). The CDR3 contains 13 residues. The germline gives CDR1 MNHEY, CDR2 SMNVEV (reference sequence). V dropped 6 bases and J dropped 7 bases, with 16 bases sitting between them. The CDR3 DNA sequence: TGTGCCAGCAGGGAGGGGTACCCAGGTGAGCAGTACTTC. Translating gives CASREGYPGEQYF.

This chain joins TRBV11-2 and TRBJ2-3, with 7 bases matching TRBD2. The CDR3 is 17 residues long. The V and J ends lost 5 bases and 0 bases, in that order; junction bases with no gene match: 11. The germline CDR1 and CDR2 sequences are SGHAT and FQNNGV. CDR3 sequence: CASSPHPGGPSTDTQYF. In nucleotides, the CDR3 is TGTGCCAGCAGCCCCCACCCGGGGGGTCCGAGCACAGATACGCAGTATTTT.

V is TRBV30 and J is TRBJ1-1; TRBD1 is a possible D gene (5 bases). From germline, CDR1 is GTSNPN and CDR2 SVGIG (reference sequence). V was trimmed by 4 bases and J by 1 base, leaving 13 bases between them. CDR3 length: 14 residues. The CDR3 coding sequence is TGTGCCTGGAAAATGAGGACACCGAACACTGAAGCTTTCTTT. Translating gives CAWKMRTPNTEAFF.

CDR3 amino acids: CASSNRQGARGYTF. The CDR3 bases are TGTGCCAGCAGCAACAGACAGGGGGCGCGAGGCTACACCTTC. The chain couples TRBV5-6 to TRBJ1-2; TRBD1 agrees at 10 bases. The CDR3 consists of 14 residues. Trimming cost V 4 bases and J 8 bases; bases outside gene matches: 8. The germline gives CDR1 SGHDT, CDR2 YYEEEE.

This clone has a handful of counts. V gene TRBV21-1 combines with J gene TRBJ2-2; the table gives TRBD1 as D, unverified against the DNA. TRBV21-1 is described as a pseudogene. The CDR3 covers 20 residues. Here the CDR3 DNA reads TGTGCCAGCAGCCCCCGTTTAGGGACAGGCGGTTGTCTTCGCACCGGGGAGCTGTTTTTT. Translating it yields CASSPRLGTGGCLRTGELFF.

The V call is TRBV27, the J call TRBJ1-4; D unclear. The V end was cut by 5 bases, the J end by 8 bases, with 12 bases between. CDR3 size: 13 residues. The germline CDR1 and CDR2 sequences are MNHEY and SMNVEV (reference sequence). The CDR3 nucleotides read TGTGCCAGCAGTATCAGGAGTGGAGAAAAACTGTTTTTT. Translating gives CASSIRSGEKLFF.

The chain carries TRBV9 and TRBJ2-1, with D possibly being TRBD1 (5 bases). The germline CDR1 and CDR2 sequences are SGDLS and YYNGEE. The V end lost 1 base, the J end lost 3 bases, and 14 bases lay between the germline ends. CDR3 length: 16 residues. CDR3 nucleotide sequence: TGTGCCAGCAGCGTAACTGACAGTCCTAACTACAATGAGCAGTTCTTC. It translates to CASSVTDSPNYNEQFF.

This clone has a single count. The chain's CDR3 is CASSLGAVGNNQPQHF. CDR3 DNA: TGTGCCAGCAGCTTAGGGGCCGTGGGTAACAATCAGCCCCAGCATTTT. The rearrangement joins TRBV7-8 to TRBJ1-5; the D is unclear. V lost 1 base to trimming and J lost 3 bases, with 13 bases between them. The CDR3 is made up of 16 amino acids. Germline V gene sequence: CDR1 SGHVS, CDR2 FQNEAQ.

This sequence joins TRBV28 and TRBJ1-1; tentatively, D is TRBD1 (5 bases). The V gene lost 7 bases and the J gene lost 6 bases, with 15 bases spanning the gap. From germline, CDR1 is MDHEN and CDR2 SYDVKM. CDR3 length: 13 amino acids. The CDR3 region is CASTLGGIPEAFF. The CDR3 region has the DNA TGTGCCAGCACCCTCGGGGGAATACCTGAAGCTTTCTTT.

This chain links TRBV10-3 with TRBJ2-2; D remains unclear. The ends were cut back, 2 bases at V and 1 base at J, with 14 bases in the middle. Germline values: CDR1 ENHRY, CDR2 SYGVKD. This CDR3 has 17 residues. The CDR3 loop is CAISEPPGLKNTGELFF. For the CDR3, the DNA is TGTGCCATCAGTGAGCCGCCCGGGTTGAAGAACACCGGGGAGCTGTTTTTT.

The chain couples TRBV19 to TRBJ2-7; possibly TRBD1 or TRBD2 for D (5 bases each). The CDR3 runs to 11 residues. CDR1 LNHDA and CDR2 SQIVND come from the germline V gene (reference sequence). With 10 bases removed from V and 5 bases from J, the gap between germline ends came to 12 bases. CDR3 coding DNA: TGTGCCACGGGACGGTCTCACGAGCAGTACTTC. Its protein is CATGRSHEQYF.

V gene TRBV27 combines with J gene TRBJ1-4; D call uncertain. CDR1 is MNHEY and CDR2 is SMNVEV in the germline V gene (reference sequence). CDR3 size: 14 residues. V lost 8 bases and J lost 8, with 18 bases in between. CDR3 in DNA: TGTGCCAGCGGTCTCCCAGGAGGGAAGGAAAAACTGTTTTTT. This encodes CASGLPGGKEKLFF.

The genes are TRBV5-4 and TRBJ1-3; 8 bases line up with TRBD1. J was trimmed by 0 bases and V by 3 bases; bases with no gene match: 5. CDR3 length equals 16 residues. Germline-derived CDR1 and CDR2 are SGHNT and YYREEE (reference sequence). CDR3 sequence: CASSWGQGASGNTIYF. Here the CDR3 DNA reads TGTGCCAGCAGCTGGGGGCAGGGGGCCTCTGGAAACACCATATATTTT.

This rearrangement joins TRBV6-5 to TRBJ2-3; D is possibly TRBD1 (7 bases). The CDR3 loop spans 15 amino acids. From germline, CDR1 is MNHEY and CDR2 SVGAGI. Trimming stripped 4 bases from V and 1 base from J, with 12 bases between. The CDR3 loop reads CASSSRGAGTDTQYF. The CDR3 DNA reads as TGTGCCAGCAGTTCCAGGGGGGCGGGCACAGATACGCAGTATTTT.

The V and J genes are TRBV5-1 and TRBJ1-4; tentative D call: TRBD1 (5 bases). V was shortened by 4 bases and J by 4 bases, with 11 bases between the two germline ends. Germline loops: CDR1 SGHRS, CDR2 YFSETQ. CDR3 length: 14 residues. The CDR3 DNA is TGCGCCAGCAGCATCCGGGACCTTAATGAAAAACTGTTTTTT. Translation gives CASSIRDLNEKLFF.

This clone has only a few counts. V is TRBV28 and J is TRBJ1-5, with D possibly being TRBD1 (6 bases). Germline V CDR1 and CDR2: MDHEN, SYDVKM. This CDR3 spans 12 amino acids. Trimming stripped 8 bases from V and 7 bases from J, with 12 bases between. CDR3 DNA: TGTGCCAGCGCCACAGGGAGGCAGCCCCAGCATTTT. Its translation: CASATGRQPQHF.

This rearrangement joins TRBV20-1 to TRBJ1-2; the D is unclear. V was shortened by 7 bases and J by 8 bases, with 14 bases between the two germline ends. The CDR3 sequence is 11 residues long. CDR1 and CDR2 from the germline V gene are DFQATT and SNEGSKA (reference sequence). CDR3 sequence reads: CSVGGFLGYTF. For the CDR3, the DNA is TGCAGTGTGGGAGGCTTCTTGGGCTACACCTTC.

The rearrangement links TRBV7-2 to TRBJ1-4; D is ambiguous. CDR3 length equals 14 residues. Germline V CDR1 and CDR2: SGHTA, FQGNSA. The V and J ends lost 5 bases and 8 bases respectively, with 15 bases between them. The CDR3 nucleotides are TGTGCCAGCAGCCTCCGTAGCGGAGTCGAAAAACTGTTTTTT. It specifies CASSLRSGVEKLFF.

This clone was recorded only once. The genes are TRBV29-1 and TRBJ2-2; no clear D. This CDR3 is 13 amino acids long. Trimming shortened V by 4 bases and J by 0 bases, and 6 bases separated the two germline ends. Germline lookup yields CDR1 SQVTM and CDR2 ANQGSEA. The CDR3 DNA reads TGCAGCGTTGGAAGAACGAACACCGGGGAGCTGTTTTTT. Its protein product is CSVGRTNTGELFF.

The V and J genes are TRBV7-2 and TRBJ1-1; no firm D call. In germline, CDR1 is SGHTA, CDR2 FQGNSA. CDR3 length equals 13 residues. Trimming pared 4 bases from V and 5 bases from J, leaving 11 bases between. The CDR3 sequence is CASSSRTETEAFF. The CDR3 coding sequence is TGTGCCAGCAGCTCAAGGACCGAAACTGAAGCTTTCTTT.

The CDR3 sequence is CASSLIGQGDPAFF. The CDR3 coding sequence is TGTGCCAGCAGCCTTATAGGACAGGGGGACCCAGCTTTCTTT. The chain uses TRBV14 and TRBJ1-1; the match to TRBD1 covers 10 bases. Germline lookup yields CDR1 SGHDN and CDR2 FVKESK. After removal of 4 bases from V and 10 bases from J, the junction contained 9 bases not matched to a gene. CDR3 length: 14 residues.

This clone was counted a few times. The chain carries TRBV11-2 and TRBJ1-4, with a tentative D call TRBD1 (5 bases). Trimming removed 4 bases from V and 3 bases from J, with 12 bases in between. The CDR3 covers 15 residues. Per germline, CDR1 SGHAT and CDR2 FQNNGV. CDR3 protein: CASSSLGHSNEKLFF. The DNA for the CDR3 is TGTGCCAGCAGCTCACTCGGACACTCTAATGAAAAACTGTTTTTT. Looking up the rest from reference TRBV11-2 and TRBJ1-4 gives the full variable domain: EAGVAQSPRYKIIEKRQSVAFWCNPISGHATLYWYQQILGQGPKLLIQFQNNGVVDDSQLPKDRFSAERLKGVDSTLKIQPAKLEDSAVYLCASSSLGHSNEKLFFGSGTQLSVL.

This sequence joins TRBV20-1 and TRBJ2-7; TRBD1 might be the D (5 bases). V was shortened by 5 bases and J by 3 bases, with 8 bases between the two germline ends. CDR1 is DFQATT, CDR2 SNEGSKA, per germline (reference sequence). The CDR3 contains 11 residues. The CDR3 sequence is CSASDSYEQYF. As DNA, the CDR3 is TGCAGTGCTTCCGACAGCTACGAGCAGTACTTC.